The T cell receptor beta chain described here comes from a study of blood T cell repertoires in COVID-19. Study background: From the United States, Italy and Spain came samples of acute and convalescent COVID-19. PBMCs, B-cell-depleted T cells, or T cells provided the cDNA or gDNA that made up the material.

Data came from immunoSEQ multiplex PCR; TCRdb stores just in-frame clones and leaves some out. The table lists roughly 400,000 clones, more than 70% of them singletons. CDR3 length: 15 residues. CDR1 is LGHNA, CDR2 YNFKEQ, per germline. Unmatched junction bases numbered 6, after V lost 5 bases and J lost 3 bases. The age range of participants was about 18 to 89 years, with residence in some 25 US areas. All exposed participants met a person with COVID-19 within 2 weeks before entering the study. J is TRBJ2-5 and V is TRBV4-2; 10 nucleotides match TRBD2. This TCR came from a woman between 18 and 29 years old who had been exposed to COVID-19. The material sequenced was PBMCs or T cells enriched from blood (not recorded which). CDR3 nucleotides: TGTGCCAGCAGCGCTCTAGCGGGAGATAAAGAGACCCAGTACTTC. Translating it yields CASSALAGDKETQYF.